This T cell receptor (beta chain) was identified during a study of blood T cell repertoires in COVID-19 (dated by TCRdb to the early 2020s). General notes on the study: Samples covering the acute and convalescent phases of COVID-19 were provided by collaborators in the United States, Italy and Spain. The prospective study material was composed of cDNA or gDNA derived from T cells, B-cell-depleted T cells, or PBMCs. Subjects who had been exposed to COVID-19, were actively infected with it, or had recovered from it provided the deeply sampled blood TCRbeta repertoires that made up the dataset. The repertoires were released in a freely available public database intended as a resource for research on the immune response to SARS-CoV-2. Samples came from the ongoing ImmuneRACE study (first 160 participants) plus 1,254 subjects from 6 global collaborators. The sample metadata nearly always contained a de-identified subject ID, COVID-19 status, age in years and sex. Where available, HLA class I and class II types were taken from metadata supplied by the sample provider and were not determined by assay-based typing.

For this clone: There is no known antigen for this receptor. No base-level quality is on record; no much larger clone is a single base apart.

The collaborating institutions used their own protocols to collect whole blood in K2EDTA tubes. For TCRbeta analysis, collaborator samples were shipped as frozen whole blood, as isolated PBMCs, or as DNA extracted from either sample type. Paper-wide results and their limitations: How much clinical and demographic metadata was included differed by source and by participant, and the metadata was provided uncurated.

TCRbeta CDR3 regions were amplified from genomic DNA by means of the immunoSEQ Assay, a bias-controlled multiplex PCR. Turning to the authors' computational methods: Within the assay, amplification of reference gene primers was used to estimate how many nucleated cells each sample contained. To quantify the absolute abundance of each unique TCRbeta CDR3 rearrangement, sequence reads were collapsed and filtered. For each sample, productive Simpson clonality was calculated by taking the square root of Simpson's diversity index across productive rearrangements. Here the immuneACCESS table is served through TCRdb, limited to in-frame sequences with V and J called. Missing clones are a known gap in these copies; in checked studies unresolved V genes cover under half, and the rest lacks a known reason. The V and J calls and clone size come from that table; D and trimming were worked out from the DNA. This sample lists some 42,000 clones; around 94% were detected once. The ten top clones hold roughly 9.4% of the sample.

This receptor was obtained from a man aged 45-60 years with active COVID-19. Sequenced material: peripheral blood.

The encoded CDR3 is CASSLAGGTYNEQFF. The DNA sequence reads TGTGCCAGCAGCTTGGCGGGAGGCACTTACAATGAGCAGTTCTTC. The chain couples TRBV7-3 to TRBJ2-1, and 8 bases in between align with TRBD2. The germline V gene encodes CDR1 SGHTA and CDR2 FQGTGA. V is cut back by 3 bases and J by 4 bases, with 5 bases in the junction unmatched. Including the terminal cysteine and phenylalanine, the CDR3 comprises 15 residues. The read is trimmed to its CDR3 DNA, 45 bases read in frame from base 1.